Below, 5 T cell receptor beta chains from the same sample are listed, as sequenced in a study of blood T cell repertoires in COVID-19. Sequencing used immunoSEQ multiplex PCR; TCRdb keeps in-frame clones, though not all of them. The repertoire includes about 68,000 clones, 70% to 90% of them detected once, and roughly 3.1% sits in the top ten. Sequencing was done on a sample of peripheral blood. The source of these receptors is a woman between 50 and 59 years old with COVID-19, enrolled during active disease.

The J gene is TRBJ1-5, the V gene TRBV21-1. TRBV21-1 is noted as a pseudogene. The CDR3 is 13 residues long. The CDR3 protein is CASRRDPGQPQHF. Here the CDR3 DNA reads TGTGCCAGCAGGCGGGACCCGGGTCAGCCCCAGCATTTT.

The chain couples TRBV6-5 to TRBJ2-2, with a possible D match to TRBD2 (6 bases). V was cut by 7 bases and J by 6 bases, with 12 bases left in between. Germline values: CDR1 MNHEY, CDR2 SVGAGI. The CDR3 is 13 amino acids. The CDR3 DNA follows: TGTGCCAGCACCCTCGGGAGCGCCGGGGAGCTGTTTTTT. Translation gives CASTLGSAGELFF.

The rearrangement joins TRBV25-1 to TRBJ1-2, with unresolved D. V shed 5 bases and J shed 4 bases, with 5 bases lying between them. The V gene's germline CDR1 is MGHDK and CDR2 SYGVNS. This CDR3 region has 11 residues. CDR3 in DNA: TGTGCCAGCAGTTTCGGCTATGGCTACACCTTC. Protein: CASSFGYGYTF.

This clone was recorded once. The rearrangement uses TRBV5-6 and TRBJ1-1, with TRBD1 identical over 7 bases. Germline values: CDR1 SGHDT, CDR2 YYEEEE. V dropped 3 bases and J dropped 6; count of bases not matched to a gene: 8. CDR3 size: 14 residues. The CDR3 spells CASSSDRRIAEAFF. The CDR3 DNA reads TGTGCCAGCAGCTCGGACAGGCGCATAGCTGAAGCTTTCTTT.

This clone has just a few counts. The J gene is TRBJ2-3, the V gene TRBV28; tentative D call: TRBD1 (6 bases). In germline, CDR1 is MDHEN, CDR2 SYDVKM. With 8 bases removed from V and 8 bases from J, the gap between germline ends came to 23 bases. The CDR3 is made up of 15 amino acids. The CDR3 reads CASGSQGTNTRTQYF. The CDR3 DNA is TGTGCCAGCGGATCACAGGGAACTAACACTCGTACGCAGTATTTT. Combining the CDR3 with reference TRBV28 and TRBJ2-3 gives the whole variable domain DVKVTQSSRYLVKRTGEKVFLECVQDMDHENMFWYRQDPGLGLRLIYFSYDVKMKEKGDIPEGYSVSREKKERFSLILESASTNQTSMYLCASGSQGTNTRTQYFGPGTRLTVL.